The sequence of this T cell receptor (beta chain) was determined in a study of cytomegalovirus exposure and HLA in healthy donors. On the study more broadly: About 80 million unique TCRs from HLA-typed donors were held in an early data release.

The PCR had 60 Vbeta and 13 Jbeta primers. Using immunoSEQ multiplex PCR, the repertoire was profiled, and TCRdb retains in-frame clones only, with some absent. The data hold 99,000 or so clones, with about four fifths observed a single time. The CDR3 length is 17 residues. Germline CDR1 reads SGHRS; CDR2 reads YFSETQ. With V trimmed by 4 bases and J by 0 bases, 9 bases remained unmatched. This clone was seen a handful of times. The chain recombines TRBV5-1 with TRBJ2-2; TRBD1 agrees at 7 bases. Sequencing was carried out using PBMCs. The sequence was collected from a man younger than 40 in good health and CMV-seronegative. The CDR3 loop reads CASSPWSGTANTGELFF. As DNA, the CDR3 is TGCGCCAGCAGCCCTTGGAGTGGGACAGCGAACACCGGGGAGCTGTTTTTT. Full variable domain (remainder filled in from reference TRBV5-1 and TRBJ2-2): KAGVTQTPRYLIKTRGQQVTLSCSPISGHRSVSWYQQTPGQGLQFLFEYFSETQRNKGNFPGRFSGRQFSNSRSEMNVSTLELGDSALYLCASSPWSGTANTGELFFGEGSRLTVL.